This T cell receptor (beta chain) was sequenced in a study of T cell responses to AZD1222 COVID-19 vaccine. Whole-study results and caveats: Clonal diversity was possibly underestimated, and the donors were mostly white British, with more females. The study reported that nearly half of spike-specific TCRs target unmutated variant regions.

On this clone itself: Its antigen is unknown.

There are 15 residues in the CDR3. Germline V gene data show CDR1 as SQVTM and CDR2 as ANQGSEA. J was trimmed by 7 bases and V by 8 bases; bases with no gene match: 15. Assay used: immunoSEQ multiplex PCR; TCRdb lists only in-frame clones, some missing. The sample consists of approximately 180,000 clones, 90% to 95% of them appearing once. The sequencing here drew on peripheral blood, taken on day 0 of AZD1222 vaccination. The chain combines TRBV29-1 with TRBJ2-1, with 9 bases that match TRBD2. This sequence was found in an adult in good health. CDR3 loop: CSIPTAGGPKNEQFF. The DNA of the CDR3 is TGCAGCATCCCAACGGCGGGAGGGCCGAAAAATGAGCAGTTCTTC.